This TCR beta chain came from a study of beta chain features in type 1 diabetes. V gave up 0 bases and J gave up 7 bases, with 10 bases separating them. Germline V gene sequence: CDR1 SGHRS, CDR2 YFSETQ. The CDR3 is made up of 14 amino acids. Expressed TCRB transcripts got sequenced, as all isolated RNA was reverse transcribed. Produced via immunoSEQ multiplex PCR; TCRdb's table is partial and in-frame only. Of just under 150,000 clones listed, over 9.5% are singletons. The clonotype was recovered from a man aged 18 to 30 in good health. The specimen sequenced was naive CD4+ T cells from blood. This chain links TRBV5-1 with TRBJ1-4; no reliable D call. The CDR3 region is CASSLGGEREKLFF. DNA of the CDR3: TGCGCCAGCAGCTTGGGGGGAGAGCGTGAAAAACTGTTTTTT.